Listed below are T cell receptor beta chains from one sample, sequenced in a study of PD-1 blockade in classical Hodgkin lymphoma. The table came from immunoSEQ multiplex PCR; TCRdb's copy has only in-frame clones and leaves some out. Of about 40,000 clones in the sample, more than 75% were seen once. This specimen was peripheral blood mononuclear cells (PBMCs), taken at baseline. The source is a human donor with classical Hodgkin lymphoma. Both conserved end residues are part of each CDR3. The D gene is left open where the match is weak.

J gene,V gene,D gene,CDR3 protein,CDR3 DNA
TRBJ2-7,TRBV27,-,CASRGLGSSYEQYF,TGTGCCAGCAGGGGTTTGGGCAGCTCCTACGAGCAGTACTTC
TRBJ2-1,TRBV7-9,-,CASRKATGNEQFF,TGTGCCAGCAGGAAGGCTACGGGGAATGAGCAGTTCTTC
TRBJ2-1,TRBV28,TRBD2,CASRPGGEGYNEQFF,TGTGCCAGCAGGCCTGGGGGGGAGGGTTACAATGAGCAGTTCTTC
TRBJ1-5,TRBV19,-,CASSIFAQSNQPQHF,TGTGCCAGTAGTATCTTTGCACAGAGCAATCAGCCCCAGCATTTT
TRBJ2-7,TRBV5-4,TRBD1,CATLDPTGEAYEQYF,TGTGCCACGCTTGACCCAACAGGGGAAGCCTACGAGCAGTACTTC
TRBJ2-1,TRBV7-3,TRBD1,CASSLIGQGNEQFF,TGTGCCAGCAGCTTAATCGGACAGGGGAATGAGCAGTTCTTC
TRBJ1-2,TRBV9,-,CASSVDSNYGYTF,TGTGCCAGCAGCGTCGACAGCAACTATGGCTACACCTTC
TRBJ1-5,TRBV19,TRBD1,CASSITTGFSSNQPQHF,TGTGCCAGTAGTATCACGACAGGGTTTTCTAGCAATCAGCCCCAGCATTTT
TRBJ2-3,TRBV2,-,CASSVERDTQYF,TGTGCCAGCAGTGTGGAGAGAGATACGCAGTATTTT
TRBJ2-5,TRBV11-1,-,CASSPRTLRETQYF,TGTGCCAGCAGCCCCCGGACCCTCCGGGAGACCCAGTACTTC